This paragraph covers one T cell receptor (beta chain) sequence. Its specificity is unknown. The data originate from a study of human T cells and chemical hapten exposure. Study overall: Sensitizing treatment utilized 2% DPC over a roughly 2 cm by roughly 2 cm portion of upper inner arm skin.

Whole-study results and caveats: Given that the donors had alopecia, their immune response may differ from that seen in healthy people.

TCRdb reanalysed the RACE reads using MiXCR and keeps one entry per CDR3 protein. The data show 180,000 or so distinct CDR3 sequences, roughly 30% seen once. Described time point: pre-sensitization, week 0. The treatment is: therapeutic diphenylcyclopropenone sensitization with weekly scalp DPC. Sample: whole blood, taken in connection with sensitization to the hapten diphenylcyclopropenone (DPC). This sequence was found in a woman aged 25-40 years with alopecia areata. Some clones in this sample may be carry-over from other donors' samples.

The CDR3 loop is CASSPIAGAGYEQYF. In DNA, the CDR3 is TGTGCCAGCAGCCCGATAGCGGGAGCAGGCTACGAGCAGTACTTC. The chain combines TRBV4-2 with TRBJ2-7; 9 nucleotides agree with TRBD2. V was clipped by 4 bases and J by 3 bases; unmatched bases: 7. The germline V gene has CDR1 LGHNA and CDR2 YNFKEQ. CDR3 length: 15 amino acids.